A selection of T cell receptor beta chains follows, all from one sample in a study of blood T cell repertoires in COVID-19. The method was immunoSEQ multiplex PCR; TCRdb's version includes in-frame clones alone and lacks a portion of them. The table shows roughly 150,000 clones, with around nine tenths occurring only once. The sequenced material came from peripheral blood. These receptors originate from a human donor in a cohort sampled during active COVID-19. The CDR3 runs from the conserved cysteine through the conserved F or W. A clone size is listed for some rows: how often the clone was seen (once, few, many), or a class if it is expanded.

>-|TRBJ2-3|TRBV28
CASSLRRGGLRTDTQYF
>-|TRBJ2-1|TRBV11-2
CASSSARERGSEQFF
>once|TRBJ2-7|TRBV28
CASSSLDEQYF
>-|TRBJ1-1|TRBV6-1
CASSEGQGRRDTEAFF
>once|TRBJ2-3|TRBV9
CASSGDTRGDTQYF
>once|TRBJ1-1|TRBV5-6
CASSLGRVTGTEAFF
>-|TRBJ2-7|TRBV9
CASSVDGTGELYEQYF
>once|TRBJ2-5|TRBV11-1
CASSWGSGGHQETQYF
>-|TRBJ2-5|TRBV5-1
CASSLGGLAGGQETQYF
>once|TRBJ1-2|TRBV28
CASRQGSYGYTF
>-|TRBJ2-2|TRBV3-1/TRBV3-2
CASSQEDSNTGELFF
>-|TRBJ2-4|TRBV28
CASSLGGQLAKNIQYF
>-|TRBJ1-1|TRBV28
CASRPPGQEGAFF
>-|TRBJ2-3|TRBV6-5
CASRSERGSTDTQYF
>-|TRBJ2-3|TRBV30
CAWSGGLAGATDTQYF
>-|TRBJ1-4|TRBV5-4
CASSNQGAVEKLFF
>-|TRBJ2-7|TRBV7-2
CASSLVGRWYEQYF
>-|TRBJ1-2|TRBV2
CASRATIPGTGSYGYTF
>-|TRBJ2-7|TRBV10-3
CATGGGPAYEQYF
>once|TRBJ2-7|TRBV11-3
CASSLGAAGSYEQYF
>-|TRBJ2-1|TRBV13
CASSPEGSGVYNEQFF
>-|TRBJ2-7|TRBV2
CASRQLFRVLSSYEQYF
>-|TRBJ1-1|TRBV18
CASSPGSTGGTEAFF
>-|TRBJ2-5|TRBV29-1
CSVYPSGVQETQYF
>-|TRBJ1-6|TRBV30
CAWSATGYSPLHF
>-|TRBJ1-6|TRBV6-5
CASSYRGSPLHF
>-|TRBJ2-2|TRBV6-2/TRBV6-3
CASSRREGGELFF
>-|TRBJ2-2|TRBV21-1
CASSNLPRGPLWNYTGELFF
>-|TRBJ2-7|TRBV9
CASSPSGGSYEQYF
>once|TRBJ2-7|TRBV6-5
CASTRDYKQYF
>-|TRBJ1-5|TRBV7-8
CASSLVRGQMVNQPQHF
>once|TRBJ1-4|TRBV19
CASSRTGDREKLFF
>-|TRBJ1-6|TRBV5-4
CATRLATYNSPLHF
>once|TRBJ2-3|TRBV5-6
CASSTVSGGGADTQYF
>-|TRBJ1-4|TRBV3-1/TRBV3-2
CASSQGGGREKLFF
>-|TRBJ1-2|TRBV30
CAWSPLLNYGYTF
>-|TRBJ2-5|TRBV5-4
CASSPGVQETQYF
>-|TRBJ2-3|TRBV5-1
CASSISGSARTDTQYF
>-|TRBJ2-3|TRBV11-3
CASSPSQGGDTDTQYF
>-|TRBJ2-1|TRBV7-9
CASSSSSGGRAHEQFF
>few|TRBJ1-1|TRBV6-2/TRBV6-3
CASSYPLRTEAFF
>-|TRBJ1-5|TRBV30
CAWSPEGQGGQPQHF
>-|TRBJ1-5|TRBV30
CAWSDSLNQPQHF
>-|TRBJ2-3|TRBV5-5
CASSLGAADTQYF
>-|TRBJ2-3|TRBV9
CASGGSTSTDTQYF
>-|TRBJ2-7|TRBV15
CATSPGLAGEWQYF
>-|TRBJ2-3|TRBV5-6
CASSPVGGGATDTQYF
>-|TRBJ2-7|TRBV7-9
CASSQDRGTFSYEQYF
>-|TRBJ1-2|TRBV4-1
CASSRLTGGGKNGYTF
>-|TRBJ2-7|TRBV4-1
CASSQDPTYEQYF
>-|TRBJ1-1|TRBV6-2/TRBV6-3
CASSSTRGQGMNTEAFF
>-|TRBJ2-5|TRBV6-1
CASSEGVAGYQETQYF
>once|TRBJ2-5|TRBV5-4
CASSLRGRVETQYF
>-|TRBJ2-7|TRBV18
CASSPLGRYEQYF